These T cell receptor beta chains were read from a single sample in a study of beta chain features in type 1 diabetes. Using immunoSEQ multiplex PCR, the repertoire was profiled, and TCRdb retains in-frame clones only, with some absent. This sample has hundreds of thousands of clones; more than 9% occur once, and the top ten carry about 0.037%. The sequencing input was naive CD4+ T cells from blood. The receptors stem from a young woman in good health. Both conserved end residues are part of each CDR3. D genes are given only for firm matches. Clone sizes are given selectively: once, few, many, or a class where the clone is expanded.

TRBV28 few TRBD1 CASKTGGIYEQYF
TRBV5-1 . . CASSFGWRENTEAFF
TRBV5-1 . TRBD2 CASSLTSGRGAYEQYF
TRBV15 . TRBD2 CATTSGGASYNEQFF
TRBV28 . . CASPPSADSSYNEQFF
TRBV5-1 . . CASSLAWAGQETQYF
TRBV15 many . CATSRGRTRETF
TRBV6-1 . TRBD1 CASSGQGRAGNTEAFF
TRBV19 . . CASLGDNYGYTF
TRBV5-4 few . CASSLGLKGVANEKLFF
TRBV5-6 few . CASSFTGTRSGYTF
TRBV5-4 . TRBD2 CASTPGPRLAASSYEQYF
TRBV18 . . CASSPLSTGKEQYF
TRBV5-4 few . CASSLDYTEAFF
TRBV18 . TRBD2 CASSRTSGSSGANVLTF
TRBV7-2 . . CASSLAGTLKNHGELFF
TRBV4-1 few TRBD1 CASSLSRGQGHNEQFF
TRBV11-2 few TRBD2 CASSLGAGGTYNEQFF
TRBV5-4 few TRBD2 CASTVSGGAGETQYF
TRBV11-2 few . CASSRREWTGELFF
TRBV5-4 few . CASSLGSISYGYTF
TRBV5-1 . . CASTLGNRLTDTQYF
TRBV7-2 few TRBD2 CASSQGTSRSYEQYF
TRBV6-1 . . CASSVGLLYEQYF
TRBV5-5 . TRBD1 CASSSETGRNEKLFF